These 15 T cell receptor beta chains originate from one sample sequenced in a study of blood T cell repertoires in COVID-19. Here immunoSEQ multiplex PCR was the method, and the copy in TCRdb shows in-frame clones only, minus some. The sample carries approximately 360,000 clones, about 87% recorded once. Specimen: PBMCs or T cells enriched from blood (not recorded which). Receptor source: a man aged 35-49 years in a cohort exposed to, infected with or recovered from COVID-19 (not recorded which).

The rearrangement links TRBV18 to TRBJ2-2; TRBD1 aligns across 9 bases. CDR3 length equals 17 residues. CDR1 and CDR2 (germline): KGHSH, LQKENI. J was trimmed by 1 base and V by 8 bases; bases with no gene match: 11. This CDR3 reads CASRPGQGKRNTGELFF. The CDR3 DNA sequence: TGTGCCAGCAGACCCGGACAGGGGAAAAGGAACACCGGGGAGCTGTTTTTT.

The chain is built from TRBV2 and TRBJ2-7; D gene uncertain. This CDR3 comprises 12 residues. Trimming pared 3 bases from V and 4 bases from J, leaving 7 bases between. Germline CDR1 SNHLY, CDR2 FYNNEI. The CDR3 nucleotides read TGTGCCAGCAGTGACAGGCCATACGAGCAGTACTTC. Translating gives CASSDRPYEQYF.

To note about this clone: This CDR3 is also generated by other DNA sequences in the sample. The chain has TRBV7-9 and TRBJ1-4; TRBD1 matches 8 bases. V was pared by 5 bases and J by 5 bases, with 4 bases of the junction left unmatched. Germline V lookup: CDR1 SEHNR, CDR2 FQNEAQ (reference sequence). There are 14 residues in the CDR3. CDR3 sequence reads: CASSPGGPNEKLFF. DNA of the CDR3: TGTGCCAGCAGCCCAGGGGGCCCAAATGAAAAACTGTTTTTT.

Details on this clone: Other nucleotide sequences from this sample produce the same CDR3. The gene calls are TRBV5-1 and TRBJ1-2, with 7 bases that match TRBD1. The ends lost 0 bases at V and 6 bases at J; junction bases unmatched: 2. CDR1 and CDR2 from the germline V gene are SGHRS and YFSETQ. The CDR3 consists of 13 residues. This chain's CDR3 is CASSLGQGDGYTF. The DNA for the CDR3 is TGCGCCAGCAGCTTGGGACAGGGAGATGGCTACACCTTC.

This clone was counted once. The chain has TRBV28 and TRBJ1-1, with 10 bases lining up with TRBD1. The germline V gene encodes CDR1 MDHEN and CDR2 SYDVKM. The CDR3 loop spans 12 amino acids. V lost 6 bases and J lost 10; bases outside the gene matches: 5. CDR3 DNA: TGTGCCAGCAGCTCCGGGACAGGGGTAGCTTTCTTT. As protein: CASSSGTGVAFF.

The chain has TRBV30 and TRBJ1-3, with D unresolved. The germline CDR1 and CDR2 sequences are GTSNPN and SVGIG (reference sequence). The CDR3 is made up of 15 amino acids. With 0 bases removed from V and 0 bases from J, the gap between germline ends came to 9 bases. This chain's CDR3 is CAWSVFGSSGNTIYF. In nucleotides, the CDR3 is TGTGCCTGGAGTGTTTTTGGGAGCTCTGGAAACACCATATATTTT.

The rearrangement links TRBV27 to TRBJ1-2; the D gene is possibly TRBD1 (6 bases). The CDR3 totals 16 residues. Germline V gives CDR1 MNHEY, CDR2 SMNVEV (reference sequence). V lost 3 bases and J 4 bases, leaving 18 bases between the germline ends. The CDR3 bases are TGTGCCAGCAGTTTGCGTGGATTAGACAGGCTCTATGGCTACACCTTC. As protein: CASSLRGLDRLYGYTF.

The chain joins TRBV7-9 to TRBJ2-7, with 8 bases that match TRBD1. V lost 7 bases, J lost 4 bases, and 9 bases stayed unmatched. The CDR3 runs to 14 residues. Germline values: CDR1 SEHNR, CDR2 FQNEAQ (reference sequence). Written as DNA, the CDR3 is TGTGCCAGCACGATCCGACAGGGGCCATACGAGCAGTACTTC. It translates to CASTIRQGPYEQYF. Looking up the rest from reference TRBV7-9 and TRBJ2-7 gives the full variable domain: DTGVSQNPRHKITKRGQNVTFRCDPISEHNRLYWYRQTLGQGPEFLTYFQNEAQLEKSRLLSDRFSAERPKGSFSTLEIQRTEQGDSAMYLCASTIRQGPYEQYFGPGTRLTVT.

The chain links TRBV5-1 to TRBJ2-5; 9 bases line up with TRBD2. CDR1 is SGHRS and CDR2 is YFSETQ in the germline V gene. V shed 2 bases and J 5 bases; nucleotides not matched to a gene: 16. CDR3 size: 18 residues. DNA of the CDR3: TGCGCCAGCAGCTTCGGGGGCGGGAGGGTGACTAGAACGGAGACCCAGTACTTC. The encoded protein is CASSFGGGRVTRTETQYF.

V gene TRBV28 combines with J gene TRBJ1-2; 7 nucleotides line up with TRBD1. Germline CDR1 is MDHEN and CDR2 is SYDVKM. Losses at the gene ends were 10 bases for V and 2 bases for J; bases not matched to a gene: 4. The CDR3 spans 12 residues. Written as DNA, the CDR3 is TGTGCCACCGGGGGACAGAACTATGGCTACACCTTC. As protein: CATGGQNYGYTF.

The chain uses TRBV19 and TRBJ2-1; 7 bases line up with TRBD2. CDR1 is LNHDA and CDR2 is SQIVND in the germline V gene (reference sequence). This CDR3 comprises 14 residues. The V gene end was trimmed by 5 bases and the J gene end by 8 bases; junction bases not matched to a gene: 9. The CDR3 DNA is TGTGCCAGTAGTTTTTCGACTAGCTCCCATGAGCAGTTCTTC. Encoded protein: CASSFSTSSHEQFF.

DNA of the CDR3: TGTGCCTGGACGAAGGGGCCAGATACGCAGTATTTT. It specifies CAWTKGPDTQYF. This chain links TRBV30 with TRBJ2-3; the D gene is possibly TRBD1 (5 bases). V was shortened by 4 bases and J by 4 bases, with 9 bases between the two germline ends. Germline CDR1 and CDR2: GTSNPN and SVGIG (reference sequence). This CDR3 has 12 residues. Filled out from reference TRBV30 and TRBJ2-3, the complete variable domain reads SQTIHQWPATLVQPVGSPLSLECTVEGTSNPNLYWYRQAAGRGLQLLFYSVGIGQISSEVPQNLSASRPQDRQFILSSKKLLLSDSGFYLCAWTKGPDTQYFGPGTRLTVL.

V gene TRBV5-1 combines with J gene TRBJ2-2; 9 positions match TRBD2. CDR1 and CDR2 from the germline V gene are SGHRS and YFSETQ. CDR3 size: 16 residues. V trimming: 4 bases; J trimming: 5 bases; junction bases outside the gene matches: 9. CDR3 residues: CASSHPGLASTGELFF. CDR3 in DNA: TGCGCCAGCAGCCACCCGGGACTAGCTTCGACCGGGGAGCTGTTTTTT. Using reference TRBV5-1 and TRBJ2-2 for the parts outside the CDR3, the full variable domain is KAGVTQTPRYLIKTRGQQVTLSCSPISGHRSVSWYQQTPGQGLQFLFEYFSETQRNKGNFPGRFSGRQFSNSRSEMNVSTLELGDSALYLCASSHPGLASTGELFFGEGSRLTVL.

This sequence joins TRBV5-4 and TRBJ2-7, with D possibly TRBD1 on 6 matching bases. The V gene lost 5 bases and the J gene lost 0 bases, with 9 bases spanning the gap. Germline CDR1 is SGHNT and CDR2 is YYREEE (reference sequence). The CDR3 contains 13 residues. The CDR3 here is CASRDRPSYEQYF. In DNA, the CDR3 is TGTGCCAGCAGAGACAGGCCCTCCTACGAGCAGTACTTC.

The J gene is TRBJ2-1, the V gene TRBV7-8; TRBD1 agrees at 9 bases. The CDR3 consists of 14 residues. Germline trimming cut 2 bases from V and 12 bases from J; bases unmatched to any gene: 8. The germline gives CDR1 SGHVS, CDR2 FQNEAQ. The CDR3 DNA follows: TGTGCCAGCAGCTTAACCGGGACAGGGAGAGGGCAGTTCTTC. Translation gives CASSLTGTGRGQFF. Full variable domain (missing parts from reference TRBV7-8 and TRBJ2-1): GAGVSQSPRYKVAKRGQDVALRCDPISGHVSLFWYQQALGQGPEFLTYFQNEAQLDKSGLPSDRFFAERPEGSVSTLKIQRTQQEDSAVYLCASSLTGTGRGQFFGPGTRLTVL.